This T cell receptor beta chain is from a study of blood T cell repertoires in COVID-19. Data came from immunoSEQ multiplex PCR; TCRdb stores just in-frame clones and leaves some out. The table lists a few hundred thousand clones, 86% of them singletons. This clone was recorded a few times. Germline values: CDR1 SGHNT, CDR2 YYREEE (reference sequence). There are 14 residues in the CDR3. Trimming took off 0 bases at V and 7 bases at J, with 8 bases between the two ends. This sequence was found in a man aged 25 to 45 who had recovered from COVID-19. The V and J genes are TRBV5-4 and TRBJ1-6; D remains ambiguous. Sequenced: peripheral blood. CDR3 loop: CASSLDGINSPLHF. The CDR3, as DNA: TGTGCCAGCAGCTTGGATGGCATCAATTCACCCCTCCACTTT. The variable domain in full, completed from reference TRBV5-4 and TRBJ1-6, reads ETGVTQSPTHLIKTRGQQVTLRCSSQSGHNTVSWYQQALGQGPQFIFQYYREEENGRGNFPPRFSGLQFPNYSSELNVNALELDDSALYLCASSLDGINSPLHFGNGTRLTVT.